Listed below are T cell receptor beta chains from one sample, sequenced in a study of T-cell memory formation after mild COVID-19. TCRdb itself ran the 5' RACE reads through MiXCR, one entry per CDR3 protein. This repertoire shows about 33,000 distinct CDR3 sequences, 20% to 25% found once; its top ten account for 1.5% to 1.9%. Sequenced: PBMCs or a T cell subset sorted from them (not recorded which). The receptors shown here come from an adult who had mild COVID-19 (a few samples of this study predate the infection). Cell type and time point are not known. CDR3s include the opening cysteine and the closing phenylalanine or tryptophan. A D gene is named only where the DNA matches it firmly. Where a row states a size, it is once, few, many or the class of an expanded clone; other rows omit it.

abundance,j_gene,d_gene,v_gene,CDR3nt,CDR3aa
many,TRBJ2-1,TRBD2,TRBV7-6,TGTGCCAGCAGCCCGCTAGCGGCGAACAATGAGCAGTTCTTC,CASSPLAANNEQFF
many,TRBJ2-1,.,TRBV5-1,TGCGCCAGCAGCTTTGGGGGATCGGGTATCAATGAGCAGTTCTTC,CASSFGGSGINEQFF
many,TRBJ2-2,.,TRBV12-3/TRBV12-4,TGTGCCAGCAGTTTAAGGCGGAGCTTGTCGAACACCGGGGAGCTGTTTTTT,CASSLRRSLSNTGELFF
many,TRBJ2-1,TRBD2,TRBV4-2,TGTGCCAGCAGCCAAGGCGGACTAGCGGGTGGCAATGAGCAGTTCTTC,CASSQGGLAGGNEQFF
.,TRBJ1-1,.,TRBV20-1,TGCAGTGCTAGAGTTAAAGGCTGGGACACTGAAGCTTTCTTT,CSARVKGWDTEAFF
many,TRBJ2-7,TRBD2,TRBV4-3,TGCGCCAGCAGCCAAGACCAGGTCAGAGCGGGAAACGAGCAGTACTTC,CASSQDQVRAGNEQYF
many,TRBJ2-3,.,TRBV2,TGTGCCAGCAAAATCGAGGGCGGGATCGGCACAGATACGCAGTATTTT,CASKIEGGIGTDTQYF
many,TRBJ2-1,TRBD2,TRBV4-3,TGCGCCAGCAGCCAATCTTTGACTAGCGGGAGTTTCTATGAGCAGTTCTTC,CASSQSLTSGSFYEQFF
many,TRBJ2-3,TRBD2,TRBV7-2,TGTGCCAGCAGCTTAAACCGACCTTCTAGCGGGGCCACAGATACGCAGTATTTT,CASSLNRPSSGATDTQYF
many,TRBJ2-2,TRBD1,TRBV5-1,TGCGCCAGCAGCTCCGGGACAGGTTGGACCGGGGAGCTGTTTTTT,CASSSGTGWTGELFF
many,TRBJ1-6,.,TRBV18,TGTGCCAGCTCACCGGGGGAAAGCAATTCACCCCTCCACTTT,CASSPGESNSPLHF
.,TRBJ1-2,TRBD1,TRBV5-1,TGCGCCAGCAGCTCGACAGGGGGAGATAACTATGGCTACACCTTC,CASSSTGGDNYGYTF
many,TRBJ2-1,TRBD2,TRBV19,TGTGCCAGTAGTCTTCGGACTAGATCGGATGAGCAGTTCTTC,CASSLRTRSDEQFF
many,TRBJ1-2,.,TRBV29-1,TGCAGCGTTGAAGAGAAGGTCATCTTC,CSVEEKVIF
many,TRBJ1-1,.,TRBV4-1,TGCGCCAGCAGCCGAGGGGCCTTGAACACTGAAGCTTTCTTT,CASSRGALNTEAFF
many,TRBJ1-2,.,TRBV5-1,TGCGCCAGCAGCTTGGGCAGGACCAACTATGGCTACACCTTC,CASSLGRTNYGYTF
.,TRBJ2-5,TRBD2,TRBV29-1,TGCAGCGTTGATGGACTAGCGGGTATGCAAGAGACCCAGTACTTC,CSVDGLAGMQETQYF
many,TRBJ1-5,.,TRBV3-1,TGTGCCAGCAGCCAAGGTGGGACTTTGAGCAATCAGCCCCAGCATTTT,CASSQGGTLSNQPQHF
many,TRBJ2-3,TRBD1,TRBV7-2,TGTGCCAGCAGCTTAGCCTGGACAGGCGGCACAGATACGCAGTATTTT,CASSLAWTGGTDTQYF
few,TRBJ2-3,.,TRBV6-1,TGTGCCAGCAAACAGGATTACAACACAGATACGCAGTATTTT,CASKQDYNTDTQYF
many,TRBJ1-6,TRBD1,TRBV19,TGTGCCAGTAGTATAGGCCCGGATCCGGGGACAGGGATTGTCCACTTT,CASSIGPDPGTGIVHF
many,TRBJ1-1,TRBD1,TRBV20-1,TGCAGTGCTTTTAGGGACAGGGCGAACACTGAAGCTTTCTTT,CSAFRDRANTEAFF
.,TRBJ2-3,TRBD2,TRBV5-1,TGCGCCAGCAGCTCCCAACCCACGCGCCTAGCGGGGGCCTGGGGCACAGATACGCAGTATTTT,CASSSQPTRLAGAWGTDTQYF
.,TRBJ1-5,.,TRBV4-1,TGCGCCAGCAGCCCTGTGAGTAGCAATCAGCCCCAGCATTTT,CASSPVSSNQPQHF
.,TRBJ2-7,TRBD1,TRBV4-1,TGCGCCAGCAGCCACCCGGGACAGGGCTACGAGCAGTACTTC,CASSHPGQGYEQYF
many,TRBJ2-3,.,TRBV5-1,TGCGCCAGCACTAAACAGGGAACGAACACAGATACGCAGTATTTT,CASTKQGTNTDTQYF
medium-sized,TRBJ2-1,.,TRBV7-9,TGTGCCAGCACTTCCGCCGGGACTCCCCGAGGCAGGAATGAGCAGTTCTTC,CASTSAGTPRGRNEQFF
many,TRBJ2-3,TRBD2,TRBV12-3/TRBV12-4,TGTGCCAGCAGTTTAGGTTGGTCTAGCGGGGGGAACACAGATACGCAGTATTTT,CASSLGWSSGGNTDTQYF
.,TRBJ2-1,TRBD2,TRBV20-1,TGCAGTGCTAGAGCTGCGGGAGGTCCTGAGCAGTTCTTC,CSARAAGGPEQFF
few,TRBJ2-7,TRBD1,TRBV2,TGTGCCAGCAGCGGACAGGGGGCCGGTGAGCAGTACTTC,CASSGQGAGEQYF
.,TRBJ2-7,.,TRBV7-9,TGTGCCAGCAGCTTCTCGCAAGGCGCCTACGAGCAGTACTTC,CASSFSQGAYEQYF
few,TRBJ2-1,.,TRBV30,TGTGCCAAGGACGGTGCCTACAATGAGCAGTTCTTC,CAKDGAYNEQFF